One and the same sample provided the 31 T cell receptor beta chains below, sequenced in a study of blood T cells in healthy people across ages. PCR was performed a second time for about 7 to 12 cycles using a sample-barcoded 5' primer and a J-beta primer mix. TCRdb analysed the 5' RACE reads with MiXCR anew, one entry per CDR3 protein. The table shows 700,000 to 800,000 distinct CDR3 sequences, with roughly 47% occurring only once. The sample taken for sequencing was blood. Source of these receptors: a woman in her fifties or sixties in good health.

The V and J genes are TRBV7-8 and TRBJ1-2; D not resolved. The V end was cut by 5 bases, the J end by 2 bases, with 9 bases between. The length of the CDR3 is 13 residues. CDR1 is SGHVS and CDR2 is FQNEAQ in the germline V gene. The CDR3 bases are TGTGCCAGCAGCCAGACTGCGAACTATGGCTACACCTTC. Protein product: CASSQTANYGYTF.

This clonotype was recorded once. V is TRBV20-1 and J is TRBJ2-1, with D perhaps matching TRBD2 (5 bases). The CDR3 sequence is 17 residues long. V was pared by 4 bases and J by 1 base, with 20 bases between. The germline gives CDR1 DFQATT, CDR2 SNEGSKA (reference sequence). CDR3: CSAIRFFSGSSYNEQFF. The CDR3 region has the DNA TGCAGTGCTATAAGGTTTTTTAGTGGGAGTTCCTACAATGAGCAGTTCTTC.

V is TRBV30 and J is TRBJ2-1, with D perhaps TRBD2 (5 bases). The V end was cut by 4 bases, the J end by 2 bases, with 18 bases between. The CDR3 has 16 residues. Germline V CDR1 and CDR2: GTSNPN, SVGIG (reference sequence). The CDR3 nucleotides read TGTGCCTGGATCTCCGGCCCGGCGGGTGCCTACAATGAGCAGTTCTTC. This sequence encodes CAWISGPAGAYNEQFF.

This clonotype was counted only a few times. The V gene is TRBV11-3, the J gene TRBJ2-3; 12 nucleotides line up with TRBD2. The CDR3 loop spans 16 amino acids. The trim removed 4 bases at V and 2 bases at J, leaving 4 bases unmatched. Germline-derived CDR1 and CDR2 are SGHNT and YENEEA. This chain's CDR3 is CASSSRTSGDTDTQYF. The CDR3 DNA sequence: TGTGCCAGCAGCTCGAGGACTAGCGGGGACACAGATACGCAGTATTTT.

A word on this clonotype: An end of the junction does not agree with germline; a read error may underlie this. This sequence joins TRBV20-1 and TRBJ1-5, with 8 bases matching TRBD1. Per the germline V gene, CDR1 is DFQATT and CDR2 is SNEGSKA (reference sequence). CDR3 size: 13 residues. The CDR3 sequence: CSARPGGDQPQHF. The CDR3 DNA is TGCAGCGCTAGACCAGGGGGCGATCAGCCCCAGCATTTT.

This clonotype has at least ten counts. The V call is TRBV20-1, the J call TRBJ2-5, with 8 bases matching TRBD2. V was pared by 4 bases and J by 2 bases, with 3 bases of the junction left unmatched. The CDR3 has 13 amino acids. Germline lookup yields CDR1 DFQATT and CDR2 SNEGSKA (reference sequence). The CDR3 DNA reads TGCAGTGCTACTACTAGCGGTCAAGAGACCCAGTACTTC. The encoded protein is CSATTSGQETQYF.

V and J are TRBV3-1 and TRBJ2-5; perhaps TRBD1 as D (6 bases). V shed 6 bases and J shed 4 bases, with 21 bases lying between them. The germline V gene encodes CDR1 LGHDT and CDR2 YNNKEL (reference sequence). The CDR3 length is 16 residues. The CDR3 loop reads CASSPTPGTSRETQYF. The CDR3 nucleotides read TGTGCCAGCAGTCCTACTCCCGGGACATCGCGAGAGACCCAGTACTTC.

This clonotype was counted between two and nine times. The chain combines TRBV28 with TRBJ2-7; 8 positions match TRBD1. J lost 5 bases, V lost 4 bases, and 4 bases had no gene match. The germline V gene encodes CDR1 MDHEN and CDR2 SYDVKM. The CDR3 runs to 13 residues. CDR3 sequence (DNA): TGTGCCAGCAGTTCGGGACAGGAGAACGAGCAGTACTTC. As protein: CASSSGQENEQYF.

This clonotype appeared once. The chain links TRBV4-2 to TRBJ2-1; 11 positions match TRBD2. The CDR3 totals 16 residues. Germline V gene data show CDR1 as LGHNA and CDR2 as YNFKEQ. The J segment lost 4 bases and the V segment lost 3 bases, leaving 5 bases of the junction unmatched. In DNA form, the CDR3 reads TGTGCCAGCAGCCAGTTTACTAGCGGGGGTTACAATGAGCAGTTCTTC. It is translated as CASSQFTSGGYNEQFF.

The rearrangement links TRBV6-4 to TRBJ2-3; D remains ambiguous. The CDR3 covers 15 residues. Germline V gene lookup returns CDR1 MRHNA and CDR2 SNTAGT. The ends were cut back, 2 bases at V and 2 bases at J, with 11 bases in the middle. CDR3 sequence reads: CASSDGPAYTDTQYF. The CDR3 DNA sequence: TGTGCCAGCAGTGACGGGCCAGCCTACACAGATACGCAGTATTTT.

Written as DNA, the CDR3 is TGCAGCGTTCGAGGGGCAAGGAATGAGCAGTTCTTC. Its protein is CSVRGARNEQFF. This sequence joins TRBV29-1 and TRBJ2-1, with D perhaps given as TRBD1 or TRBD2 (5 bases each). CDR1 and CDR2 (germline): SQVTM, ANQGSEA. The V end was cut by 5 bases, the J end by 7 bases, with 12 bases between. The CDR3 has 12 residues.

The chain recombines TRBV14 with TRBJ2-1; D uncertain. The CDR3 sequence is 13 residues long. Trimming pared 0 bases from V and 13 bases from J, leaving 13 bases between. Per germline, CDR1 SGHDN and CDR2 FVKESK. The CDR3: CASSQDWQETQFF. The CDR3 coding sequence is TGTGCCAGCAGCCAAGATTGGCAAGAGACCCAGTTCTTC.

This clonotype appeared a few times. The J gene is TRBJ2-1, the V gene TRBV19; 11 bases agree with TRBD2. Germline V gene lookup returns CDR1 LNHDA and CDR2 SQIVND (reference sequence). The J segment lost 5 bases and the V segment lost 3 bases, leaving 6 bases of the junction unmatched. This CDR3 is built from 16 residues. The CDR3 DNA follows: TGTGCCAGTAGTATCACACCTAGCGGGAGGAACAATGAGCAGTTCTTC. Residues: CASSITPSGRNNEQFF.

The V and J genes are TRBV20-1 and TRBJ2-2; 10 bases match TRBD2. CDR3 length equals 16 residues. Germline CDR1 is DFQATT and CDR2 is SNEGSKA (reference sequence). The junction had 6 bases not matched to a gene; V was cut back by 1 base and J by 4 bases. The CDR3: CSARALAGMVTGELFF. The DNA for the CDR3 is TGCAGTGCTAGAGCACTAGCGGGAATGGTCACCGGGGAGCTGTTTTTT.

The CDR3 spells CASSQGPSGKEADTQYF. In nucleotides, the CDR3 is TGCGCCAGCAGCCAAGGGCCTAGCGGGAAGGAGGCAGATACGCAGTATTTT. The chain joins TRBV4-3 to TRBJ2-3, with 9 bases fitting TRBD2. CDR3 length: 17 residues. The germline V gene has CDR1 LGHNA and CDR2 YSLEER. V dropped 1 base and J dropped 4; count of bases not matched to a gene: 9.

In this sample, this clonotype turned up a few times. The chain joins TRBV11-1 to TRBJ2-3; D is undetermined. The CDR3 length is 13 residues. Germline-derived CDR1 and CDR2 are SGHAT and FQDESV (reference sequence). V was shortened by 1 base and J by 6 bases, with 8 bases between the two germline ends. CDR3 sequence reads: CASSLVVEDTQYF. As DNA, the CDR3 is TGTGCCAGCAGCTTAGTTGTGGAGGATACGCAGTATTTT.

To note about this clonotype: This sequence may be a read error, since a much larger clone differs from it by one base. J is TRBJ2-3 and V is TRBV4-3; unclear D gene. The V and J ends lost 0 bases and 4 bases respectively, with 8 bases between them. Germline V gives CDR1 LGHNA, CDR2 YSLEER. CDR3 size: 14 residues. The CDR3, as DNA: TGCGCCAGCAGCCAAGAACTGGGGTCAGATACGCAGTATTTT. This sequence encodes CASSQELGSDTQYF.

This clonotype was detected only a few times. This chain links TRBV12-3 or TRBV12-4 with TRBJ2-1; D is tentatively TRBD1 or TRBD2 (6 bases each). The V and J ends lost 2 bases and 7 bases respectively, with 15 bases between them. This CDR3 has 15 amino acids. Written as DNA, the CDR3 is TGTGCCAGCAGTTTAAGGGACTCCACAGGGAATGAGCAGTTCTTC. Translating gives CASSLRDSTGNEQFF.

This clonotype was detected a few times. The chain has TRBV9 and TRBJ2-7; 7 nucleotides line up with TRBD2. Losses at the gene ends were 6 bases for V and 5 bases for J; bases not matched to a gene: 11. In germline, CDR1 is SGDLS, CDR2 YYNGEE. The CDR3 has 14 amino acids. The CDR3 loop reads CASTPGTTFHEQYF. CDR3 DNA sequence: TGTGCCAGCACGCCCGGGACTACCTTCCACGAGCAGTACTTC.

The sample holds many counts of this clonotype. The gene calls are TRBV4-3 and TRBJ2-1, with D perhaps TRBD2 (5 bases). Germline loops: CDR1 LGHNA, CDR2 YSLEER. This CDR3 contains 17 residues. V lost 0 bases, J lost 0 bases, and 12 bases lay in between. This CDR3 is CASSQDTPSLSYNEQFF. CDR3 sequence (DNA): TGCGCCAGCAGCCAAGATACCCCTAGCCTCTCCTACAATGAGCAGTTCTTC.

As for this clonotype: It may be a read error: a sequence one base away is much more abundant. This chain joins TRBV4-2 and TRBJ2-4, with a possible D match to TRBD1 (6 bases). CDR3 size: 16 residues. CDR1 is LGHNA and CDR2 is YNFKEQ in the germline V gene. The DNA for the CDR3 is TGTGCCGGCAGCCTAAAACAGGGAAACGACCTAAACATTCAGTACTTC. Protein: CAGSLKQGNDLNIQYF.

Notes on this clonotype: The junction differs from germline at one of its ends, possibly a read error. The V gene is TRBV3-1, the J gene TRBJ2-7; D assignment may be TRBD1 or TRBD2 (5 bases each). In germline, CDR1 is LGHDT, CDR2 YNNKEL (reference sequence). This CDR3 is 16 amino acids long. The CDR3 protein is CASSPLAGTGTYEQYF. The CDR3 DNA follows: TGTGCCAGCAGCCCGCTCGCCGGGACGGGAACCTACGAGCAGTATTTC.

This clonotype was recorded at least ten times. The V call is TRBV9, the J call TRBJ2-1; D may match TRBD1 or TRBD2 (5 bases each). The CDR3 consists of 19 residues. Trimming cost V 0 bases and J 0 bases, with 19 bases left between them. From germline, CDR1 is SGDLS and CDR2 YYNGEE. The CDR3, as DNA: TGTGCCAGCAGCGTAGCGACGTCCCGGGGCGGAACCTCCTACAATGAGCAGTTCTTC. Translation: CASSVATSRGGTSYNEQFF.

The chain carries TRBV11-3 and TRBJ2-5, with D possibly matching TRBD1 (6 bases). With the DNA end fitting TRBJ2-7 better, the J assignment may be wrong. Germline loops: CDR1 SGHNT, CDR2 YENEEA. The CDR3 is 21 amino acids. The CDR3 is CASSLIHRLLKDSQLGYEQYF. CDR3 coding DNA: TGTGCCAGCAGCTTAATACACCGGCTTTTAAAGGACAGTCAATTGGGCTACGAGCAGTACTTC.

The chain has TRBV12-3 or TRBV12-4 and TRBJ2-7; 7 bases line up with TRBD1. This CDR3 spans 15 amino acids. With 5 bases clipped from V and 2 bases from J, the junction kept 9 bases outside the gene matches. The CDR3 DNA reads TGTGCCAGCAGTCCGCCCGGGACAGATCCCTACGAGCAGTACTTC. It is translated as CASSPPGTDPYEQYF.

CDR3 sequence (DNA): TGCAGTGCTAGGCCCCAGGACCCGGGGGTCAACTATGGCTACACCTTC. Protein sequence: CSARPQDPGVNYGYTF. This chain uses TRBV20-1 with TRBJ1-2, with D possibly being TRBD1 (5 bases). The germline gives CDR1 DFQATT, CDR2 SNEGSKA (reference sequence). The CDR3 has 16 amino acids. V lost 3 bases to trimming and J lost 2 bases, with 19 bases between them.

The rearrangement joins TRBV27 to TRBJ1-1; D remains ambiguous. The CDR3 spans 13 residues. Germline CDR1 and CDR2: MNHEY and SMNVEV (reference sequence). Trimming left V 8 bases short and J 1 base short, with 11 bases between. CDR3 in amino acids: CASLYGPNTEAFF. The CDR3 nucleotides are TGTGCCAGCCTTTATGGCCCGAACACTGAAGCTTTCTTT.

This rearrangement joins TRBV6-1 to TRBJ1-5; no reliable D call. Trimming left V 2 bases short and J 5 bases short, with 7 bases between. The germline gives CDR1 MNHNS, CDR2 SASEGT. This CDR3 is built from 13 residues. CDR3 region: CASSESSYQPQHF. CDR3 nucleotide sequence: TGTGCCAGCAGTGAATCAAGCTATCAGCCCCAGCATTTT.

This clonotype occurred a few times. CDR3 sequence (DNA): TGTGCCAGCAGCCCGAGCTCCGGGCCATTTTACGAGCAGTACTTC. Translation gives CASSPSSGPFYEQYF. The V gene is TRBV7-2, the J gene TRBJ2-7; no clear D. Germline CDR1 is SGHTA and CDR2 is FQGNSA. The V end lost 5 bases, the J end lost 4 bases, and 18 bases lay between the germline ends. The CDR3 length is 15 residues.

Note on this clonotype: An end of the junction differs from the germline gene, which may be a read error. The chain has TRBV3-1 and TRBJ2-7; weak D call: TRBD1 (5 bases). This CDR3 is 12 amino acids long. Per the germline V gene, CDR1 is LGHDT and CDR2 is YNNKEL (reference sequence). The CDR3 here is CAGSQDRGEQYF. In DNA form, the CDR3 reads TGTGCCGGCAGCCAAGATAGGGGTGAGCAGTACTTC.

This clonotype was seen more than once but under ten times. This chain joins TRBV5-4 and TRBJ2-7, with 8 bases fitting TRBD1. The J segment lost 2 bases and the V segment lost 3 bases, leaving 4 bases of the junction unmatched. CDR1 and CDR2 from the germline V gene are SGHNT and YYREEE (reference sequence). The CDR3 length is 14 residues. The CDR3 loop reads CASSSRTGPYEQYF. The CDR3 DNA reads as TGTGCCAGCAGCTCGAGGACAGGGCCCTACGAGCAGTACTTC.